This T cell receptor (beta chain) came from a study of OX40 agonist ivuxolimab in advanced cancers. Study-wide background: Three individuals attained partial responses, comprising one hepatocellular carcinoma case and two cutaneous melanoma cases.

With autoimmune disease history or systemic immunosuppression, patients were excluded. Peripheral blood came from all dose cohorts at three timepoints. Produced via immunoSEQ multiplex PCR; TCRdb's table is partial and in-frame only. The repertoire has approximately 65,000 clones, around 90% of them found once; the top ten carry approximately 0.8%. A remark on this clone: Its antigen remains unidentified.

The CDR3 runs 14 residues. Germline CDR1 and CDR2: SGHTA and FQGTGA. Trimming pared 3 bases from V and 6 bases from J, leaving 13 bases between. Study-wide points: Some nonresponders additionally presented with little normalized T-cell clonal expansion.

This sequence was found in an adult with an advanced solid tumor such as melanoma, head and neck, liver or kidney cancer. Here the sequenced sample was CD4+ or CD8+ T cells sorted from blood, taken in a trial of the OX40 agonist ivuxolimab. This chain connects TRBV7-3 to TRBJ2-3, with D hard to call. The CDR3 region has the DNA TGTGCCAGCAGCTTCGGACCATCGACGGATACGCAGTATTTT. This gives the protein CASSFGPSTDTQYF.